A single sample gave rise to the 8 T cell receptor beta chains below, sequenced in a study of vaccination and CD4 T cells after COVID-19. Described treatment: roughly ten-day PBMC culture with coronavirus spike peptide pools or control peptides (ViraFEST assay). These receptors are not linked to any known antigen. An Oncomine TCR Beta short-read assay was used to sequence the DNA from cultured CD4+ T cells. TCRdb re-analysed the PCR reads in MiXCR, keeping a single row per CDR3 protein. Of about 16,000 distinct CDR3 sequences in the sample, 45% to 60% are singletons; the top ten hold approximately 19%. Specimen: CD4+ T cells from blood, cultured in vitro, collected before SARS-CoV-2 vaccination. These receptors were obtained from a human donor who had recovered from COVID-19.

The V call is TRBV6-1, the J call TRBJ2-7; 10 bases agree with TRBD2. The germline V gene encodes CDR1 MNHNS and CDR2 SASEGT. Trimming at V came to 6 bases and at J to 6 bases, leaving 8 bases not matched to a gene. This CDR3 region has 14 residues. The CDR3 nucleotides are TGTGCCAGCAGGCCTAGCGGGAGTTTTTCCGAGCAGTACTTC. This codes for CASRPSGSFSEQYF.

The J gene is TRBJ2-3, the V gene TRBV10-3; tentatively, D is TRBD2 (5 bases). Between the trimmed V and J ends, which lost 9 bases and 3 bases, there was a span of 7 bases. Per germline, CDR1 ENHRY and CDR2 SYGVKD. The CDR3 contains 11 residues. CDR3 sequence: CAMGRTDTQYF. The DNA of the CDR3 is TGTGCCATGGGGAGAACAGATACGCAGTATTTT.

This chain uses TRBV6-1 with TRBJ2-1; no reliable D call. V lost 5 bases, J lost 7 bases, and 12 bases lay in between. CDR1 and CDR2 from the germline V gene are MNHNS and SASEGT. The CDR3 runs 13 residues. The CDR3 here is CASSPPALNEQFF. The CDR3 nucleotides are TGTGCCAGCAGTCCCCCTGCGTTAAATGAGCAGTTCTTC.

J is TRBJ2-5 and V is TRBV24-1, with no clear D. This CDR3 contains 14 residues. CDR1 and CDR2 (germline): KGHDR, SFDVKD. Trimming shortened V by 2 bases and J by 0 bases, and 6 bases separated the two germline ends. The chain's CDR3 is CATSDWSNQETQYF. CDR3 bases: TGTGCCACCAGTGATTGGTCGAACCAAGAGACCCAGTACTTC.

This clonotype was detected only once. A read error may explain this, as a much larger clone is one base away. The chain recombines TRBV14 with TRBJ2-7; D ambiguous. The CDR3 is 14 amino acids. The germline gives CDR1 SGHDN, CDR2 FVKESK. The CDR3 sequence is CASSQRLPPYGQYF. Here the CDR3 DNA reads TGTGCCAGCAGCCAACGCCTCCCCCCCTACGGGCAGTACTTC.

Within the sample, this clonotype is medium-sized. This chain joins TRBV10-2 and TRBJ1-1; the D is unclear. Germline lookup yields CDR1 WSHSY and CDR2 SAAADI. The CDR3 totals 14 residues. V was clipped by 3 bases and J by 2 bases, with 10 bases between them. The CDR3 sequence is CASSERYSNTEAFF. CDR3 nucleotides: TGCGCCAGCAGTGAACGGTACTCAAACACTGAAGCTTTCTTT.

The rearrangement links TRBV19 to TRBJ1-5, with 11 nucleotides matching TRBD1. The CDR3 totals 16 residues. Germline CDR1 LNHDA, CDR2 SQIVND (reference sequence). J gave up 7 bases and V 5 bases, and 10 bases lay outside the gene matches. CDR3 nucleotide sequence: TGTGCCAGTAGTCCCTATGACCGGGACAGGGGGCAGCCCCAGCATTTT. Protein: CASSPYDRDRGQPQHF. Full variable domain (missing parts from reference TRBV19 and TRBJ1-5): DGGITQSPKYLFRKEGQNVTLSCEQNLNHDAMYWYRQDPGQGLRLIYYSQIVNDFQKGDIAEGYSVSREKKESFPLTVTSAQKNPTAFYLCASSPYDRDRGQPQHFGDGTRLSIL.

The chain recombines TRBV15 with TRBJ2-7; 12 bases line up with TRBD1. The V gene end was trimmed by 2 bases and the J gene end by 11 bases; junction bases not matched to a gene: 10. This CDR3 is built from 15 residues. From germline, CDR1 is LNHNV and CDR2 YYDKDF (reference sequence). The CDR3 spells CATSRHRDRGLGEYF. The CDR3 DNA reads as TGTGCCACCAGCAGACACCGGGACAGGGGGCTCGGGGAGTACTTC.